The clone carrying this TCR beta chain was seen at least ten times. Its antigen is currently unknown. This sample is part of a study of CD8 T cells in ankylosing spondylitis. Regarding the study as a whole: Within matched ankylosing spondylitis synovial fluid, disease-linked clones were reportedly significantly enriched.

From the 5' RACE reads, TCRdb called clonotypes with MiXCR, one entry per CDR3 protein. The sample shows about 25,000 distinct CDR3 sequences, under 3% of them seen only once. This TCR was sampled from a female donor with ankylosing spondylitis or in good health (not recorded which). The specimen was blood, either unsorted or a sorted T cell fraction (not recorded which).

Here the CDR3 reads CASSAGTSGSGTDTQYF. The CDR3 DNA is TGTGCCAGCAGTGCCGGGACTAGCGGGAGCGGCACAGATACGCAGTATTTT. V gene TRBV9 combines with J gene TRBJ2-3; 14 bases fit TRBD2. CDR3 length: 17 amino acids. Trimming removed 5 bases from V and 1 base from J; junction bases left unmatched: 6. Per the germline V gene, CDR1 is SGDLS and CDR2 is YYNGEE.